The 25 T cell receptor beta chains reported below all come from one sample, sequenced in a study of cytomegalovirus exposure and HLA in healthy donors. Use of 60 Vbeta and 13 Jbeta primers characterized the PCR. Assay: immunoSEQ multiplex PCR; the TCRdb copy retains only in-frame clones and omits some. Found here are about 150,000 clones, 75% to 90% of them singletons; the top ten hold under 7.5%. Sequenced: PBMCs. The receptors here all came from a man between 25 and 39 years old in good health and CMV-seropositive.

This clone occurred once. The V and J genes are TRBV10-3 and TRBJ2-5, with D hard to call. The CDR3 spans 13 residues. In germline, CDR1 is ENHRY, CDR2 SYGVKD. Trimming pared 5 bases from V and 1 base from J, leaving 8 bases between. The CDR3 region is CAISMTGQETQYF. The DNA for the CDR3 is TGTGCCATCAGTATGACGGGCCAAGAGACCCAGTACTTC.

V gene TRBV5-1 combines with J gene TRBJ2-1; 13 nucleotides line up with TRBD2. The CDR3 covers 15 residues. Germline lookup yields CDR1 SGHRS and CDR2 YFSETQ. V dropped 4 bases and J dropped 9; count of bases not matched to a gene: 7. The CDR3 DNA reads TGCGCCAGCAGCCCGGGACTAGCGGGATTGGGTGAGCAGTTCTTC. Translating it yields CASSPGLAGLGEQFF.

The chain carries TRBV2 and TRBJ1-1; weak D call: TRBD1 (6 bases). The CDR3 has 14 amino acids. Trimming removed 6 bases at V and 1 base at J, with 12 bases between. Germline V gene sequence: CDR1 SNHLY, CDR2 FYNNEI. The CDR3 DNA reads as TGTGCCAGCAGCAAAGAGGGACAGAACACTGAAGCTTTCTTT. Its protein is CASSKEGQNTEAFF.

This clone occurred a few times. The chain is built from TRBV5-5 and TRBJ1-5; no clear D gene. V lost 1 base, J lost 3 bases, and 5 bases lay in between. The CDR3 runs to 13 residues. Germline CDR1 reads SGHKS; CDR2 reads YYEKEE (reference sequence). CDR3 in amino acids: CASSLYPNQPQHF. The CDR3 nucleotides read TGTGCCAGCAGCTTGTATCCCAATCAGCCCCAGCATTTT.

In its sample, this clone was seen a few times. The rearrangement links TRBV28 to TRBJ2-7; 9 bases are a match to TRBD2. The CDR3 totals 16 residues. Germline V gene sequence: CDR1 MDHEN, CDR2 SYDVKM. J was trimmed by 2 bases and V by 11 bases; bases with no gene match: 16. CDR3 region: CASGPRASGKPYEQYF. The CDR3 DNA reads TGTGCCTCAGGTCCCCGGGCTAGCGGGAAACCCTACGAGCAGTACTTC.

The chain has TRBV2 and TRBJ2-7; D perhaps matches TRBD1 (6 bases). This CDR3 region has 15 residues. V gave up 7 bases and J gave up 2 bases, with 18 bases separating them. Germline V gene lookup returns CDR1 SNHLY and CDR2 FYNNEI. The CDR3 here is CASTPQGTGAYEQYF. As DNA, the CDR3 is TGTGCCAGCACACCTCAGGGGACGGGCGCCTACGAGCAGTACTTC.

The chain couples TRBV2 to TRBJ1-4, with 7 nucleotides matching TRBD1. The CDR3 totals 13 residues. The J segment lost 10 bases and the V segment lost 3 bases, leaving 5 bases of the junction unmatched. Germline lookup yields CDR1 SNHLY and CDR2 FYNNEI. Here the CDR3 DNA reads TGTGCCAGCAGTGATTTGGAGGGGGCAAAACTGTTTTTT. This encodes CASSDLEGAKLFF.

This clone was detected once. The chain uses TRBV5-5 and TRBJ1-5, with unresolved D. Germline CDR1 is SGHKS and CDR2 is YYEKEE (reference sequence). Deletions cut 4 bases from V and 0 bases from J, with 11 bases between. The CDR3 loop spans 15 amino acids. CDR3 residues: CASSPSSPSNQPQHF. CDR3 DNA sequence: TGTGCCAGCAGCCCCTCTTCTCCTAGCAATCAGCCCCAGCATTTT.

This sequence joins TRBV18 and TRBJ1-1; the D gene is possibly TRBD1 (5 bases). Trimming left V 5 bases short and J 0 bases short, with 10 bases between. The CDR3 totals 14 residues. CDR1 and CDR2 from the germline V gene are KGHSH and LQKENI. The CDR3 coding sequence is TGTGCCAGCTCATTTGACAGACTGAACACTGAAGCTTTCTTT. It is translated as CASSFDRLNTEAFF. Together with reference TRBV18 and TRBJ1-1, the CDR3 gives the full variable domain: NAGVMQNPRHLVRRRGQEARLRCSPMKGHSHVYWYRQLPEEGLKFMVYLQKENIIDESGMPKERFSAEFPKEGPSILRIQQVVRGDSAAYFCASSFDRLNTEAFFGQGTRLTVV.

The chain carries TRBV6-6 and TRBJ1-3; D gene ambiguous. The germline V gene has CDR1 MNHNY and CDR2 SVGAGI (reference sequence). The CDR3 has 16 residues. Trimming pared 4 bases from V and 0 bases from J, leaving 13 bases between. CDR3 DNA sequence: TGTGCCAGCAGTTTGGCTTTATCAAGCTCTGGAAACACCATATATTTT. Translated, it gives CASSLALSSSGNTIYF.

The gene calls are TRBV7-9 and TRBJ2-2; TRBD1 agrees at 12 bases. The CDR3 extends over 17 amino acids. After removal of 3 bases from V and 7 bases from J, the junction contained 9 bases not matched to a gene. Germline V lookup: CDR1 SEHNR, CDR2 FQNEAQ (reference sequence). Here the CDR3 reads CASSFPGTGGLHGELFF. In DNA, the CDR3 is TGTGCCAGCAGCTTCCCCGGGACAGGGGGCCTTCACGGGGAGCTGTTTTTT.

The chain couples TRBV11-2 to TRBJ2-7; 7 bases fit TRBD2. The length of the CDR3 is 16 residues. From germline, CDR1 is SGHAT and CDR2 FQNNGV. The ends lost 7 bases at V and 0 bases at J; junction bases unmatched: 12. Here the CDR3 DNA reads TGTGCCAGCACCATTGGGGCGGGGGTCACCTCCTACGAGCAGTACTTC. Encoded protein: CASTIGAGVTSYEQYF.

The rearrangement joins TRBV7-8 to TRBJ2-2, with TRBD1 identical over 12 bases. After removal of 3 bases from V and 8 bases from J, the junction contained 10 bases not matched to a gene. The CDR3 runs 17 residues. Germline CDR1 is SGHVS and CDR2 is FQNEAQ. The CDR3 spells CASSFRDRGPWAGELFF. CDR3 nucleotides: TGTGCCAGCAGCTTCCGGGACAGGGGGCCTTGGGCAGGGGAGCTGTTTTTT.

The CDR3 nucleotides read TGTGCCTGGAGTGTAGCGGACAGAGGTGAGCAGTTCTTC. This gives the protein CAWSVADRGEQFF. The chain is built from TRBV30 and TRBJ2-1; tentative D call: TRBD1 (6 bases). Trimming left V 0 bases short and J 9 bases short, with 12 bases between. The germline gives CDR1 GTSNPN, CDR2 SVGIG (reference sequence). CDR3 size: 13 residues.

This chain uses TRBV28 with TRBJ2-3, with 11 nucleotides matching TRBD2. The germline CDR1 and CDR2 sequences are MDHEN and SYDVKM. V was clipped by 3 bases and J by 7 bases; unmatched bases: 9. The CDR3 runs to 16 residues. For the CDR3, the DNA is TGTGCCAGCAGTTTTCGAGGACTAGCGGGCCCAAATACGCAGTATTTT. Its translation: CASSFRGLAGPNTQYF.

The CDR3 bases are TGTGCCAGCATCAGGGGACAGGGCGCTGGCAATCAGCCCCAGCATTTT. Its translation: CASIRGQGAGNQPQHF. The rearrangement links TRBV6-6 to TRBJ1-5, with 9 bases fitting TRBD1. Germline values: CDR1 MNHNY, CDR2 SVGAGI (reference sequence). The CDR3 loop spans 16 amino acids. V was pared by 7 bases and J by 2 bases, with 9 bases of the junction left unmatched.

The chain recombines TRBV6-1 with TRBJ2-5; TRBD2 is a possible D gene (5 bases). V lost 1 base and J 3 bases, leaving 18 bases between the germline ends. CDR1 and CDR2 from the germline V gene are MNHNS and SASEGT. This CDR3 region has 17 residues. CDR3 nucleotide sequence: TGTGCCAGCAGTGAAGAGCTGAGGGCGCCTGGAAAAGAGACCCAGTACTTC. Its protein is CASSEELRAPGKETQYF.

The V and J genes are TRBV6-1 and TRBJ2-1; 8 nucleotides line up with TRBD2. The CDR3 spans 16 residues. V shed 3 bases and J 2 bases; nucleotides not matched to a gene: 6. Germline CDR1 and CDR2: MNHNS and SASEGT. Here the CDR3 DNA reads TGTGCCAGCAGTGACGGGCTAGCGGGCGCCTACAATGAGCAGTTCTTC. This translates into CASSDGLAGAYNEQFF.

This chain joins TRBV7-8 and TRBJ2-7; TRBD1 aligns across 7 bases. Germline trimming cut 8 bases from V and 4 bases from J; bases unmatched to any gene: 11. Per the germline V gene, CDR1 is SGHVS and CDR2 is FQNEAQ. The CDR3 consists of 14 residues. DNA of the CDR3: TGTGCCAGCGGGTTTCAGACAGGGATATACGAGCAGTACTTC. Encoded protein: CASGFQTGIYEQYF.

As regards this clone: This sample includes further DNA sequences coding for the same CDR3. V usage is TRBV7-6 and J usage is TRBJ1-1, with 8 nucleotides matching TRBD1. Unmatched junction bases numbered 9, after V lost 5 bases and J lost 4 bases. CDR3 length: 15 residues. Germline-derived CDR1 and CDR2 are SGHVS and FNYEAQ. CDR3 sequence (DNA): TGTGCCAGCAGCCCCGGACAGGGCCTAGTCACTGAAGCTTTCTTT. This encodes CASSPGQGLVTEAFF.

The V and J genes are TRBV7-8 and TRBJ2-4; D uncertain. From germline, CDR1 is SGHVS and CDR2 FQNEAQ. The CDR3 runs 16 residues. Trimming removed 1 base from V and 4 bases from J, with 14 bases in between. The CDR3 DNA is TGTGCCAGCAGCTTAGAACGAGTACCAATTAAAAACATTCAGTACTTC. It specifies CASSLERVPIKNIQYF.

This clone was seen a single time. The genes are TRBV29-1 and TRBJ2-1, with a tentative D call TRBD2 (6 bases). With 6 bases removed from V and 9 bases from J, the gap between germline ends came to 12 bases. The CDR3 sequence is 11 residues long. Looked up from germline, CDR1 is SQVTM and CDR2 is ANQGSEA. The CDR3 nucleotides read TGCAGCGTAGAACTAGCTGCTGAGCAGTTCTTC. Translation gives CSVELAAEQFF.

The chain recombines TRBV6-5 with TRBJ2-7, with D perhaps matching TRBD1 (6 bases). In germline, CDR1 is MNHEY, CDR2 SVGAGI. This CDR3 is built from 11 residues. The V and J ends lost 6 bases and 4 bases respectively, with 7 bases between them. CDR3 coding DNA: TGTGCCAGCAGAACAGGGTACGAGCAGTACTTC. This translates into CASRTGYEQYF.

The chain has TRBV11-1 and TRBJ2-5; D might be TRBD2 (6 bases). Germline lookup yields CDR1 SGHAT and CDR2 FQDESV (reference sequence). V was clipped by 5 bases and J by 5 bases, with 21 bases between them. This CDR3 region has 16 residues. CDR3 sequence: CASSPPGAGQGETQYF. CDR3 in DNA: TGTGCCAGCAGCCCGCCGGGCGCGGGGCAAGGGGAGACCCAGTACTTC.

The rearrangement links TRBV4-3 to TRBJ1-4; 7 bases are shared with TRBD1. The germline V gene has CDR1 LGHNA and CDR2 YSLEER. The trim removed 0 bases at V and 7 bases at J, leaving 8 bases unmatched. The length of the CDR3 is 16 residues. The CDR3 DNA is TGCGCCAGCAGCCAAGATTGGGCAGGGGGAGGTGAAAAACTGTTTTTT. This encodes CASSQDWAGGGEKLFF.